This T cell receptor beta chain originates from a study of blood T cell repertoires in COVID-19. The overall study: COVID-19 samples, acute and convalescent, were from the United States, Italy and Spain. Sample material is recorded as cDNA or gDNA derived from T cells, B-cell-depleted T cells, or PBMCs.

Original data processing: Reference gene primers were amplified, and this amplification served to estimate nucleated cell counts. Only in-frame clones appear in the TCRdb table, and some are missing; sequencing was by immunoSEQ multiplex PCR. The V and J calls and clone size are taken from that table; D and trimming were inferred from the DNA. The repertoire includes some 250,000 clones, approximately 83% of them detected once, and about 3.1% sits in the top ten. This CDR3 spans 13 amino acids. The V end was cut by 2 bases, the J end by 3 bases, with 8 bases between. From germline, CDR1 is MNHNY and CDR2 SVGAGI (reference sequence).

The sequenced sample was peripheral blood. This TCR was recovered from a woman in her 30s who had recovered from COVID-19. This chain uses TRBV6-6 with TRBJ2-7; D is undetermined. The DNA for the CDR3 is TGTGCCAGCAGTTACGTCCGTTACTACGAGCAGTACTTC. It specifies CASSYVRYYEQYF.